The source of this T cell receptor (beta chain) is a study of control samples from healthy donors and cancer patients. This CDR3 region has 15 residues. Trimming took 0 bases from V and 5 from J, leaving 13 bases between them. Germline assignment: CDR1 MNHEY and CDR2 SMNVEV (reference sequence). This clone was counted once. Assay: immunoSEQ multiplex PCR; the TCRdb copy retains only in-frame clones and omits some. The repertoire holds around 170,000 clones, almost 90% seen once, with approximately 4.9% in the top ten. The receptor was isolated from a woman between 25 and 40 years old in good health. Source material: blood. The rearrangement links TRBV27 to TRBJ2-5; D unclear. The CDR3 loop reads CASSLSGNFIETQYF. CDR3 in DNA: TGTGCCAGCAGTTTATCGGGCAATTTTATCGAGACCCAGTACTTC.